This TCR beta chain stems from a study of patients and donors after allogeneic stem cell transplantation. The CDR3 spans 14 residues. CDR1 is SGHTA, CDR2 FQGTGA, per germline. The ends lost 3 bases at V and 3 bases at J; junction bases unmatched: 4. TCRdb re-called the RT-PCR reads through MiXCR, storing one row per CDR3 protein. The data hold roughly 880,000 distinct CDR3 sequences, with about a sixth observed a single time. The table lists this clonotype with a few counts. The V and J genes are TRBV7-3 and TRBJ1-1, with TRBD1 identical over 7 bases. Sequencing was performed on blood, either unsorted or a sorted T cell fraction (not recorded which). The origin of this receptor is a human donor who was either an allogeneic HSCT recipient or a stem cell or donor lymphocyte infusion donor (not recorded which). It is not recorded whose cells these are; they may come from a transplant donor. CDR3 protein: CASSFRGMDTEAFF. CDR3 nucleotides: TGTGCCAGCAGCTTCAGGGGGATGGACACTGAAGCTTTCTTT.